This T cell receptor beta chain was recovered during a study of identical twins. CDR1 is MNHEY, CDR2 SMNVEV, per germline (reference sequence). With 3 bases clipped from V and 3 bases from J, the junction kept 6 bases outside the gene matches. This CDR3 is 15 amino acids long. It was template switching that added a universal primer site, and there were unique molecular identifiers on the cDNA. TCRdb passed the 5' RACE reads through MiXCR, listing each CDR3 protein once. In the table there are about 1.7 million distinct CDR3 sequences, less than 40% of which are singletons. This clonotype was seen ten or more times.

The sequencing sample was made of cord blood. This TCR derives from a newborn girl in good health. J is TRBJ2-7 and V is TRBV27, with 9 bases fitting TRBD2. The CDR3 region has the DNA TGTGCCAGCAGTTTGCGAGCGGGAGGTTTCTACGAGCAGTACTTC. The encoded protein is CASSLRAGGFYEQYF.